A single sample gave rise to the 18 T cell receptor beta chains below, sequenced in a study of memory CD4+ T cells and cytomegalovirus serostatus. The sort gate was single viable CD3+CD4+CD8-CD45RO+ cells for memory CD4+ T cells. Some clones are missing from TCRdb's copy, which holds only in-frame ones; the method was immunoSEQ multiplex PCR. The sample shows tens of thousands of clones, more than 75% of them seen only once. Sequencing was done on a sample of memory CD4+ T cells from blood. The receptor source for this set is an adult in good health and CMV-seropositive.

This chain links TRBV7-9 with TRBJ1-1; TRBD1 agrees at 8 bases. CDR3 length equals 17 residues. Germline assignment: CDR1 SEHNR and CDR2 FQNEAQ (reference sequence). J was trimmed by 0 bases and V by 3 bases; bases with no gene match: 9. CDR3 coding DNA: TGTGCCAGCAGCTTCTACAGGGGGAGACTTATGAACACTGAAGCTTTCTTT. It encodes CASSFYRGRLMNTEAFF.

J is TRBJ1-1 and V is TRBV28; 10 bases fit TRBD1. Germline lookup yields CDR1 MDHEN and CDR2 SYDVKM. CDR3 length: 17 residues. V lost 6 bases, J lost 1 base, and 11 bases stayed unmatched. This CDR3 is CASRRDRGSIGNTEAFF. In DNA, the CDR3 is TGTGCCAGCAGGCGGGACAGGGGTTCGATAGGGAACACTGAAGCTTTCTTT.

V and J are TRBV5-4 and TRBJ1-2; TRBD1 matches 7 bases. CDR3 length equals 16 residues. Germline assignment: CDR1 SGHNT and CDR2 YYREEE (reference sequence). The ends lost 4 bases at V and 1 base at J; junction bases unmatched: 10. The CDR3 nucleotides are TGTGCCAGCAGCCCGGGAGGGACAGAAAATAACTATGGCTACACCTTC. Translation: CASSPGGTENNYGYTF.

The chain has TRBV28 and TRBJ1-1; D is perhaps TRBD1 (6 bases). CDR3 length equals 16 residues. V was shortened by 1 base and J by 1 base, with 13 bases between the two germline ends. Germline CDR1 and CDR2: MDHEN and SYDVKM. The CDR3 here is CASSLYPSTGNTEAFF. The CDR3, as DNA: TGTGCCAGCAGTTTATATCCCTCGACAGGGAACACTGAAGCTTTCTTT.

The V and J genes are TRBV30 and TRBJ2-5, with 7 positions matching TRBD1. From germline, CDR1 is GTSNPN and CDR2 SVGIG (reference sequence). V dropped 0 bases and J dropped 5; count of bases not matched to a gene: 9. This CDR3 comprises 15 residues. CDR3 amino acids: CAWSVGTGAFETQYF. CDR3 nucleotides: TGTGCCTGGAGTGTAGGAACAGGGGCTTTCGAGACCCAGTACTTC.

The chain carries TRBV7-2 and TRBJ1-1; 7 bases align to TRBD1. The germline V gene has CDR1 SGHTA and CDR2 FQGNSA. J lost 2 bases, V lost 5 bases, and 8 bases had no gene match. The CDR3 spans 15 residues. CDR3: CASSPPGTANTEAFF. The DNA of the CDR3 is TGTGCCAGCAGCCCCCCCGGGACAGCAAACACTGAAGCTTTCTTT.

This clone was recorded once. This rearrangement joins TRBV6-5 to TRBJ2-3; D unclear. V was trimmed by 6 bases and J by 4 bases, leaving 14 bases between them. The CDR3 runs 14 residues. The V gene's germline CDR1 is MNHEY and CDR2 SVGAGI. CDR3 sequence reads: CASRRPDRADTQYF. The CDR3 coding sequence is TGTGCCAGCAGGCGACCGGACCGCGCAGATACGCAGTATTTT.

The rearrangement joins TRBV5-6 to TRBJ2-3; D possibly corresponds to TRBD1 (7 bases). The germline V gene encodes CDR1 SGHDT and CDR2 YYEEEE. This CDR3 has 16 amino acids. Trimming stripped 6 bases from V and 6 bases from J, with 23 bases between. The CDR3 region has the DNA TGTGCCAGCAACTCGCAGGGGGGACCGCCCCTCGATACGCAGTATTTT. Translated, it gives CASNSQGGPPLDTQYF.

This clone has a handful of counts. The chain carries TRBV4-2 and TRBJ1-4, with D possibly TRBD1 on 6 matching bases. V lost 4 bases to trimming and J lost 4 bases, with 16 bases between them. Germline V lookup: CDR1 LGHNA, CDR2 YNFKEQ. The CDR3 consists of 16 residues. The CDR3 bases are TGTGCCAGCAGCCCCCAATGGGGGACAAATAATGAAAAACTGTTTTTT. As protein: CASSPQWGTNNEKLFF.

The chain carries TRBV9 and TRBJ2-1; tentative D call: TRBD2 (6 bases). The germline V and J ends were trimmed by 4 bases and 3 bases, with 20 bases remaining between them. The CDR3 has 17 residues. Germline V gives CDR1 SGDLS, CDR2 YYNGEE. CDR3: CASSLRGGGVSYNEQFF. CDR3 DNA sequence: TGTGCCAGCAGCCTCAGAGGTGGCGGGGTTAGCTACAATGAGCAGTTCTTC.

This clone occurred a few times. The chain links TRBV6-5 to TRBJ2-2; 7 nucleotides match TRBD2. Per the germline V gene, CDR1 is MNHEY and CDR2 is SVGAGI. Trimming removed 0 bases from V and 4 bases from J; junction bases left unmatched: 5. The CDR3 sequence is 16 residues long. CDR3 coding DNA: TGTGCCAGCAGTTACTCCCGGACTAGACCCACCGGGGAGCTGTTTTTT. Encoded protein: CASSYSRTRPTGELFF.

The chain employs TRBV28 and TRBJ2-7, with TRBD1 as a possible D gene (5 bases). The germline CDR1 and CDR2 sequences are MDHEN and SYDVKM. Between the trimmed V and J ends, which lost 7 bases and 0 bases, there was a span of 13 bases. This CDR3 contains 14 residues. The CDR3 sequence: CASMLTEYSYEQYF. The CDR3 coding sequence is TGTGCCAGCATGTTGACAGAGTACTCCTACGAGCAGTACTTC.

This sequence joins TRBV5-4 and TRBJ1-5, with D perhaps TRBD1 (6 bases). This CDR3 is built from 14 residues. CDR1 and CDR2 from the germline V gene are SGHNT and YYREEE (reference sequence). Between the trimmed V and J ends, which lost 5 bases and 2 bases, there was a span of 11 bases. DNA for the CDR3: TGTGCCAGCAGGCCGGACAGAGGCAATCAGCCCCAGCATTTT. It yields the protein CASRPDRGNQPQHF.

The CDR3 nucleotides are TGTGCCAGCCGGGGACAGGGAAAAAACATTCAGTACTTC. Translated, it gives CASRGQGKNIQYF. This chain connects TRBV28 to TRBJ2-4, with 9 bases identical to TRBD1. Trimming at V came to 8 bases and at J to 4 bases, leaving 3 bases not matched to a gene. There are 13 residues in the CDR3. Per the germline V gene, CDR1 is MDHEN and CDR2 is SYDVKM. Full variable domain (outside the CDR3, taken from reference TRBV28 and TRBJ2-4): DVKVTQSSRYLVKRTGEKVFLECVQDMDHENMFWYRQDPGLGLRLIYFSYDVKMKEKGDIPEGYSVSREKKERFSLILESASTNQTSMYLCASRGQGKNIQYFGAGTRLSVL.

The chain links TRBV7-3 to TRBJ2-5; D is tentatively TRBD1 or TRBD2 (5 bases each). The germline V gene has CDR1 SGHTA and CDR2 FQGTGA. V lost 2 bases and J 1 base, leaving 11 bases between the germline ends. The CDR3 length is 15 residues. DNA of the CDR3: TGTGCCAGCAGCTTACTACGGGGCCCCCAAGAGACCCAGTACTTC. It translates to CASSLLRGPQETQYF.

This chain uses TRBV29-1 with TRBJ1-4, with a tentative D call TRBD1 (6 bases). The CDR3 contains 14 residues. From germline, CDR1 is SQVTM and CDR2 ANQGSEA. V was pared by 6 bases and J by 5 bases, with 16 bases between. The CDR3 is CSVPQDSLNEKLFF. For the CDR3, the DNA is TGCAGCGTCCCCCAGGACAGCCTCAATGAAAAACTGTTTTTT.

This clone turned up a few times. CDR3 residues: CASREDYDRLSTDTQYF. As DNA, the CDR3 is TGTGCCAGCAGGGAGGATTACGACAGGTTGAGCACAGATACGCAGTATTTT. This chain connects TRBV2 to TRBJ2-3; perhaps TRBD1 as D (6 bases). Germline V gene data show CDR1 as SNHLY and CDR2 as FYNNEI. CDR3 size: 17 residues. V lost 6 bases and J 0 bases, leaving 19 bases between the germline ends.

V usage is TRBV13 and J usage is TRBJ1-2; no clear D. Trimming removed 2 bases from V and 5 bases from J, with 9 bases in between. There are 13 residues in the CDR3. Per germline, CDR1 PRHDT and CDR2 FYEKMQ (reference sequence). CDR3 in DNA: TGTGCCAGCAGCTTAAACCCGGTATATGGCTACACCTTC. It codes for CASSLNPVYGYTF. Looking up the rest from reference TRBV13 and TRBJ1-2 gives the full variable domain: AAGVIQSPRHLIKEKRETATLKCYPIPRHDTVYWYQQGPGQDPQFLISFYEKMQSDKGSIPDRFSAQQFSDYHSELNMSSLELGDSALYFCASSLNPVYGYTFGSGTRLTVV.